This T cell receptor beta chain was identified in a study of T cell repertoires in cytomegalovirus infection. J was trimmed by 9 bases and V by 4 bases; bases with no gene match: 9. The CDR3 covers 15 residues. Looked up from germline, CDR1 is LGHNA and CDR2 is YSLEER. From the reads, TCRdb called clonotypes with MiXCR, one entry per CDR3 protein. The repertoire includes some 800,000 distinct CDR3 sequences, approximately 32% of them detected once, and about an eighth sits in the top ten. This clonotype was counted only a few times. Its antigen is not known. The receptor's source is a human donor in good health (CMV status not recorded). Some clones in this sample may be carry-over from other donors' samples. The source material was cultured CD8+ T cells from PBMCs, sampled from culture after CMV antigen stimulation. The chain uses TRBV4-3 and TRBJ1-6, with 7 positions matching TRBD1. Written as DNA, the CDR3 is TGCGCCAGCAGCCCCCGGGACAGAAGTGTTTCACCCCTCCACTTT. Translating gives CASSPRDRSVSPLHF.